Below, 14 T cell receptor beta chains from the same sample are listed, as sequenced in a study of cytomegalovirus exposure and HLA in healthy donors. The PCR employed 60 Vbeta primers together with 13 Jbeta primers. Repertoires were generated with immunoSEQ multiplex PCR, while TCRdb's copy carries only in-frame clones and drops some. Here the sample table reports approximately 100,000 clones. Input material: PBMCs. The receptors originated from a middle-aged man in good health and CMV-seronegative.

The J gene is TRBJ1-1, the V gene TRBV30; 7 positions agree with TRBD1. This CDR3 spans 13 amino acids. Trimming took 5 bases from V and 1 from J; bases not matched to a gene: 4. CDR1 is GTSNPN, CDR2 SVGIG, per germline (reference sequence). CDR3 residues: CAWEGQQNTEAFF. CDR3 DNA: TGTGCCTGGGAGGGACAGCAGAACACTGAAGCTTTCTTT.

The V call is TRBV7-6, the J call TRBJ2-3; D call uncertain. The CDR3 totals 15 residues. V gave up 5 bases and J gave up 0 bases, with 12 bases separating them. Looked up from germline, CDR1 is SGHVS and CDR2 is FNYEAQ. The CDR3 protein is CASSREPSSTDTQYF. In DNA, the CDR3 is TGTGCCAGCAGCCGCGAGCCCTCTAGCACAGATACGCAGTATTTT. The variable domain in full, with the rest retrieved from reference TRBV7-6 and TRBJ2-3, is GAGVSQSPRYKVTKRGQDVALRCDPISGHVSLYWYRQALGQGPEFLTYFNYEAQQDKSGLPNDRFSAERPEGSISTLTIQRTEQRDSAMYRCASSREPSSTDTQYFGPGTRLTVL.

The chain joins TRBV6-5 to TRBJ2-2, with D possibly TRBD2 on 5 matching bases. Trimming took off 0 bases at V and 7 bases at J, with 12 bases between the two ends. There are 15 residues in the CDR3. CDR1 is MNHEY, CDR2 SVGAGI, per germline. CDR3 DNA sequence: TGTGCCAGCAGTTACTCGAATGAGGGTGGCGGGGAGCTGTTTTTT. Protein product: CASSYSNEGGGELFF.

V gene TRBV4-3 combines with J gene TRBJ1-2; the D gene is possibly TRBD1 (6 bases). This CDR3 is built from 15 residues. The V gene lost 0 bases and the J gene lost 4 bases, with 12 bases spanning the gap. Germline-derived CDR1 and CDR2 are LGHNA and YSLEER. CDR3 coding DNA: TGCGCCAGCAGCCAAGAGGCGACAGGAGTCTATGGCTACACCTTC. Residues: CASSQEATGVYGYTF.

V and J are TRBV6-5 and TRBJ2-2; D is perhaps TRBD1 (5 bases). The germline gives CDR1 MNHEY, CDR2 SVGAGI. The CDR3 has 15 residues. V dropped 2 bases and J dropped 3 bases, with 10 bases sitting between them. The CDR3 sequence: CASSYGGRDTGELFF. DNA of the CDR3: TGTGCCAGCAGTTACGGTGGCAGGGACACCGGGGAGCTGTTTTTT.

This chain links TRBV7-9 with TRBJ2-3; tentative D call: TRBD2 (6 bases). The germline CDR1 and CDR2 sequences are SEHNR and FQNEAQ (reference sequence). The CDR3 length is 15 residues. V was shortened by 5 bases and J by 5 bases, with 17 bases between the two germline ends. The CDR3 loop is CASSRAAGGRDTQYF. The DNA of the CDR3 is TGTGCCAGCAGCCGGGCAGCGGGCGGTCGAGATACGCAGTATTTT.

The chain has TRBV19 and TRBJ1-1; D is unresolved. The CDR3 totals 12 residues. The V end lost 5 bases, the J end lost 7 bases, and 11 bases lay between the germline ends. Germline V gene lookup returns CDR1 LNHDA and CDR2 SQIVND (reference sequence). The CDR3 region has the DNA TGTGCCAGTAGTTTGGAGGGAAATGAAGCTTTCTTT. Protein sequence: CASSLEGNEAFF.

The chain recombines TRBV27 with TRBJ1-6; TRBD1 matches at 7 bases. This CDR3 spans 15 amino acids. Per the germline V gene, CDR1 is MNHEY and CDR2 is SMNVEV (reference sequence). V lost 5 bases and J lost 5; bases outside the gene matches: 6. Here the CDR3 reads CASSLTGANNSPLHF. The CDR3 DNA sequence: TGTGCCAGCAGTCTAACAGGGGCTAATAATTCACCCCTCCACTTT.

V usage is TRBV7-2 and J usage is TRBJ2-3; D possibly corresponds to TRBD2 (5 bases). The CDR3 runs 15 residues. V shed 1 base and J shed 2 bases, with 10 bases lying between them. CDR1 and CDR2 from the germline V gene are SGHTA and FQGNSA. CDR3 sequence (DNA): TGTGCCAGCAGCTTAGAGGCGCGGGTCACAGATACGCAGTATTTT. Its protein is CASSLEARVTDTQYF.

The chain recombines TRBV7-9 with TRBJ2-3; 11 bases agree with TRBD2. Germline trimming cut 5 bases from V and 3 bases from J; bases unmatched to any gene: 16. This CDR3 contains 19 residues. The germline CDR1 and CDR2 sequences are SEHNR and FQNEAQ (reference sequence). Here the CDR3 reads CASSREISGRARSTDTQYF. The DNA for the CDR3 is TGTGCCAGCAGCAGAGAGATTAGCGGGAGGGCCCGGAGTACAGATACGCAGTATTTT.

V gene TRBV18 combines with J gene TRBJ2-7, with D possibly matching TRBD1 (6 bases). The germline CDR1 and CDR2 sequences are KGHSH and LQKENI. CDR3 length equals 16 residues. With 6 bases removed from V and 6 bases from J, the gap between germline ends came to 24 bases. The CDR3 DNA reads TGTGCCAGCTCCCCAACAGGGTCCGGGTTTATGTCCGAGCAGTACTTC. Protein sequence: CASSPTGSGFMSEQYF. The full variable domain, its missing parts supplied by reference TRBV18 and TRBJ2-7, is NAGVMQNPRHLVRRRGQEARLRCSPMKGHSHVYWYRQLPEEGLKFMVYLQKENIIDESGMPKERFSAEFPKEGPSILRIQQVVRGDSAAYFCASSPTGSGFMSEQYFGPGTRLTVT.

The chain links TRBV6-1 to TRBJ2-1, with TRBD2 matching 8 bases. Germline V gives CDR1 MNHNS, CDR2 SASEGT. This CDR3 contains 13 residues. The V and J ends lost 4 bases and 6 bases, in that order; junction bases with no gene match: 2. CDR3 sequence: CASSASGSNEQFF. As DNA, the CDR3 is TGTGCCAGCAGTGCCAGCGGGAGCAATGAGCAGTTCTTC.

CDR3 sequence reads: CASNSGQGKNQPQHF. The DNA for the CDR3 is TGTGCCAGCAACTCAGGACAGGGGAAAAATCAGCCCCAGCATTTT. The J gene is TRBJ1-5, the V gene TRBV28; 9 positions match TRBD1. CDR1 is MDHEN, CDR2 SYDVKM, per germline. The ends lost 7 bases at V and 4 bases at J; junction bases unmatched: 8. The CDR3 is 15 residues long.

The chain joins TRBV15 to TRBJ1-1; 7 positions match TRBD1. The CDR3 consists of 14 residues. Germline CDR1 and CDR2: LNHNV and YYDKDF (reference sequence). V was pared by 5 bases and J by 6 bases, with 9 bases of the junction left unmatched. The CDR3 DNA sequence: TGTGCCACCAGCTCCCGTAATACAGGGGCTGAAGCTTTCTTT. It codes for CATSSRNTGAEAFF.